The T cell receptor beta chain described here comes from a study of blood T cell repertoires in COVID-19. On the study more broadly: Acute and convalescent COVID-19 specimens originated in the United States, Italy and Spain. Sources were T cells, B-cell-depleted T cells, or PBMCs; the material itself was cDNA or gDNA.

The CDR3 covers 15 residues. Looked up from germline, CDR1 is SGHTA and CDR2 is FQGNSA. Trimming pared 5 bases from V and 3 bases from J, leaving 14 bases between. TCRdb keeps only in-frame clones here, not all; method: immunoSEQ multiplex PCR. The sample contains about 83,000 clones, 80% to 90% of which appear only once. Material for sequencing was peripheral blood. The rearrangement joins TRBV7-2 to TRBJ1-3; D might be TRBD1 (6 bases). This receptor was identified in a woman older than 75 with acute or convalescent COVID-19. CDR3 loop: CASSLDRTHGNTIYF. Here the CDR3 DNA reads TGTGCCAGCAGCCTCGACAGGACCCATGGAAACACCATATATTTT. Together with reference TRBV7-2 and TRBJ1-3, the CDR3 gives the full variable domain: GAGVSQSPSNKVTEKGKDVELRCDPISGHTALYWYRQSLGQGLEFLIYFQGNSAPDKSGLPSDRFSAERTGGSVSTLTIQRTQQEDSAVYLCASSLDRTHGNTIYFGEGSWLTVV.